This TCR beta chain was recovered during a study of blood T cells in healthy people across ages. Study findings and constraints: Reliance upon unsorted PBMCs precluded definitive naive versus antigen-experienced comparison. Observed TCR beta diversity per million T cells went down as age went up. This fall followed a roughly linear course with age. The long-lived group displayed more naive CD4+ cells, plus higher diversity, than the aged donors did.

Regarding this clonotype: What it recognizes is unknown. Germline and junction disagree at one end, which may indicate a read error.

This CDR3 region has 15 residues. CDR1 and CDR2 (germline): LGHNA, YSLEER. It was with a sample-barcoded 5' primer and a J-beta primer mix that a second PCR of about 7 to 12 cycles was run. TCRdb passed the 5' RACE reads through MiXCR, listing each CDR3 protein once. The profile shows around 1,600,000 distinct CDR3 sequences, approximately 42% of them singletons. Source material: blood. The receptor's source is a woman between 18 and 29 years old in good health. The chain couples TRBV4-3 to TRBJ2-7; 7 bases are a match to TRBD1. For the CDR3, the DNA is TGCGCCGGCAGCCGGCACCGGGACAGCCCCTACGAGCAGTACTTC. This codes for CAGSRHRDSPYEQYF.